This is a list of T cell receptor beta chains from one sample in a study of blood T cell repertoires in COVID-19. Here immunoSEQ multiplex PCR was the method, and the copy in TCRdb shows in-frame clones only, minus some. The sample has fewer than 200,000 clones, about 83% seen once; the top ten hold about 7.8%. Sequences were obtained from peripheral blood. Source of these receptors: a man in his sixties with acute or convalescent COVID-19. Both conserved end residues are part of each CDR3. The order of the fields is D gene, CDR3 length, V gene, J gene, clone size, CDR3 DNA, CDR3 protein. A D gene is named only where the DNA matches it firmly. The size entry is marked missing in some rows and otherwise reads once, few, many or a size class.

>.|14|TRBV5-1|TRBJ2-5|.
TGCGCCAGCAGCCCCGGGACGGCGGGGGAGACCCAGTACTTC
CASSPGTAGETQYF
>.|13|TRBV25-1|TRBJ1-1|many
TGTGCCAGCGCCAAGACAGGTTACACTGAAGCTTTCTTT
CASAKTGYTEAFF
>TRBD1|13|TRBV19|TRBJ1-6|few
TGTGCCAGGCCCTCACTACAGGGGTCACCCCTCCACTTT
CARPSLQGSPLHF
>TRBD2|17|TRBV28|TRBJ2-2|few
TGTGCCAGCAGTTTATGGGGACTAGCGGGGGGGCCCGGGGAGCTGTTTTTT
CASSLWGLAGGPGELFF
>TRBD1|15|TRBV27|TRBJ2-2|.
TGTGCCAGCAGTTTAGTGGCAGGGGGAATCGGGGAGCTGTTTTTT
CASSLVAGGIGELFF
>TRBD2|15|TRBV5-4|TRBJ2-5|.
TGTGCCAGCAGCGAGGAGCGGGGGGGCGGCGAGACCCAGTACTTC
CASSEERGGGETQYF
>TRBD1|13|TRBV2|TRBJ1-1|.
TGTGCCAGTCGGGACAGGGGGCTCACTGAAGCTTTCTTT
CASRDRGLTEAFF
>.|13|TRBV30|TRBJ2-1|.
TGTGCCTGGAGCGGGGACATGTACAATGAGCAGTTCTTC
CAWSGDMYNEQFF
>TRBD1|15|TRBV19|TRBJ1-2|.
TGTGCCAGTAGTGACGACAGGGAAGGTGTTGGTGGCTACACCTTC
CASSDDREGVGGYTF
>.|15|TRBV9|TRBJ1-1|.
TGTGCCAGCAGCCCGACAGACTGGACGTTCACTGAAGCTTTCTTT
CASSPTDWTFTEAFF
>TRBD1|14|TRBV24-1|TRBJ2-3|.
TGTGCCACCAGTGCCACGACAGGGACAGATACGCAGTATTTT
CATSATTGTDTQYF
>.|15|TRBV10-3|TRBJ1-2|.
TGTGCCATCAGTGATTCAGGACAGATGAACTATGGCTACACCTTC
CAISDSGQMNYGYTF
>.|13|TRBV7-6|TRBJ2-3|.
TGTGCCAGCAGCTCTCAGCGTCAAGATACGCAGTATTTT
CASSSQRQDTQYF
>TRBD1|15|TRBV5-1|TRBJ1-2|.
TGCGCCAGCAGCTTATCCGGGACAGGGTTGATGGGCTACACCTTC
CASSLSGTGLMGYTF
>TRBD1|14|TRBV5-1|TRBJ1-1|.
TGCGCCAGCAGCTGGACAGGGGCGAACACTGAAGCTTTCTTT
CASSWTGANTEAFF
>TRBD1|14|TRBV7-3|TRBJ1-1|.
TGTGCCAGCAGCAGGACAGGGGCGGTCACTGAAGCTTTCTTT
CASSRTGAVTEAFF
>TRBD2|16|TRBV13|TRBJ2-7|.
TGTGCCAGCAGCTTGACTACGGGACTAGCCAATTACGAGCAGTACTTC
CASSLTTGLANYEQYF
>.|12|TRBV12-3/TRBV12-4|TRBJ1-1|.
TGTGCCAGCAGTTTAGAGAGAACTGAAGCTTTCTTT
CASSLERTEAFF
>TRBD2|16|TRBV10-1|TRBJ2-1|.
TGCGCCAGCAGTGAGGATCTAGCGGGGGCCTACAATGAGCAGTTCTTC
CASSEDLAGAYNEQFF
>TRBD1|16|TRBV2|TRBJ1-4|few
TGTGCCAGCAGTGAAGCGCGGAGGGGGCATGGTGAAAAACTGTTTTTT
CASSEARRGHGEKLFF
>.|15|TRBV5-5|TRBJ2-7|.
TGTGCCAGCAGCTTTACCGGGTTCCGGTCCTACGAGCAGTACTTC
CASSFTGFRSYEQYF
>.|16|TRBV4-1|TRBJ2-7|.
TGCGCCAGCAGCCAAGCCCAAAACAGGGAGTCCTACGAGCAGTACTTC
CASSQAQNRESYEQYF
>.|14|TRBV19|TRBJ2-3|.
TGTGCCAGTAGTGCCATGACTAGTTACGATACGCAGTATTTT
CASSAMTSYDTQYF
>TRBD1|17|TRBV13|TRBJ1-3|.
TGTGCCAGCAGCTTATCAGGGGGGCCTACTCTTGGAAACACCATATATTTT
CASSLSGGPTLGNTIYF
>.|12|TRBV29-1|TRBJ1-1|.
TGCAGCGTTGAACCTTCGAACACTGAAGCTTTCTTT
CSVEPSNTEAFF
>.|12|TRBV10-3|TRBJ1-1|.
TGTGCCATCACCGACTTAAACACTGAAGCTTTCTTT
CAITDLNTEAFF
>TRBD1|12|TRBV29-1|TRBJ1-1|once
TGCAGCGTTCAGAGGGACAGGGGGGCCGCTTTCTTT
CSVQRDRGAAFF
>.|13|TRBV12-3/TRBV12-4|TRBJ2-5|.
TGTGCCAGCAGTCCCGCCGGGGTTGAGACCCAGTACTTC
CASSPAGVETQYF
>.|13|TRBV7-2|TRBJ1-3|.
TGTGCCAGCAGCCGTGACAGAGGAAACACCATATATTTT
CASSRDRGNTIYF
>.|15|TRBV5-1|TRBJ2-5|.
TGCGCCAGCACCCCTGGGGGAGGGGGAGGCGAGACCCAGTACTTC
CASTPGGGGGETQYF
>.|15|TRBV6-1|TRBJ1-2|.
TGTGCCAGCAGTGAACCCTTTTGGGCAGCCTATGGCTACACCTTC
CASSEPFWAAYGYTF
>TRBD1|17|TRBV24-1|TRBJ1-2|.
TGTGCCACCAGTGGTTCAGGGACAGGGGGTCCTCCCTATGGCTACACCTTC
CATSGSGTGGPPYGYTF
>.|15|TRBV18|TRBJ1-2|once
TGTGCCAGCTCACCACAGGACATGACTAACTATGGCTACACCTTC
CASSPQDMTNYGYTF
>.|18|TRBV24-1|TRBJ2-3|few
TGTGCCACCAGTGCCCCCGCGGGGAGTAGGTCGAGCACAGATACGCAGTATTTT
CATSAPAGSRSSTDTQYF